These 15 T cell receptor beta chains originate from one sample sequenced in a study of cytomegalovirus exposure and HLA in healthy donors. Primers included in the PCR were 60 Vbeta and 13 Jbeta primers. Profiled with immunoSEQ multiplex PCR; TCRdb holds only in-frame clones, not every one. This sample carries 200,000 to 250,000 clones, approximately 80% of them seen once, and the ten largest clones take less than 4.5%. The specimen was PBMCs. These TCRs come from a male donor in good health and CMV-seronegative.

The rearrangement uses TRBV7-2 and TRBJ2-2, with 9 bases that match TRBD1. This CDR3 contains 15 residues. Unmatched junction bases numbered 7, after V lost 5 bases and J lost 6 bases. Germline values: CDR1 SGHTA, CDR2 FQGNSA. This chain's CDR3 is CASSRWTGVAGELFF. The CDR3, as DNA: TGTGCCAGCAGCCGTTGGACAGGGGTCGCCGGGGAGCTGTTTTTT.

The V and J genes are TRBV6-1 and TRBJ2-7; the match to TRBD1 covers 9 bases. Germline V gene lookup returns CDR1 MNHNS and CDR2 SASEGT. V lost 6 bases to trimming and J lost 2 bases; unmatched junction nucleotides: 2. The CDR3 runs 13 residues. The CDR3 here is CASRGDRAYEQYF. The CDR3 DNA reads as TGTGCCAGCAGGGGGGACAGGGCCTACGAGCAGTACTTC.

The chain is built from TRBV2 and TRBJ2-5; a possible D gene is TRBD2 (6 bases). There are 13 residues in the CDR3. Germline CDR1 reads SNHLY; CDR2 reads FYNNEI. Trimming removed 7 bases at V and 9 bases at J, with 18 bases between. The chain's CDR3 is CASKFHPRGSQYF. In DNA, the CDR3 is TGTGCCAGCAAGTTCCACCCTCGGGGGTCCCAGTACTTC.

The CDR3 sequence: CASSVGVVGANTGELFF. DNA of the CDR3: TGTGCCAGCAGCGTAGGGGTCGTGGGAGCGAACACCGGGGAGCTGTTTTTT. The genes are TRBV9 and TRBJ2-2; a possible D gene is TRBD2 (5 bases). Germline CDR1 is SGDLS and CDR2 is YYNGEE. V was pared by 0 bases and J by 0 bases, with 12 bases between. The CDR3 has 17 amino acids.

This clone was counted once. The chain recombines TRBV2 with TRBJ2-7; 8 nucleotides line up with TRBD1. The CDR3 spans 14 residues. Germline CDR1 SNHLY, CDR2 FYNNEI. The J segment lost 5 bases and the V segment lost 6 bases, leaving 9 bases of the junction unmatched. This chain's CDR3 is CASREQGVAHEQYF. CDR3 DNA sequence: TGTGCCAGCAGGGAACAGGGGGTCGCCCACGAGCAGTACTTC.

V is TRBV29-1 and J is TRBJ2-7; 12 nucleotides match TRBD1. From germline, CDR1 is SQVTM and CDR2 ANQGSEA. The trim removed 7 bases at V and 4 bases at J, leaving 17 bases unmatched. This CDR3 spans 17 amino acids. CDR3 DNA: TGCAGCGCTTTGTGGGGACAGGGGGCCGATCCTTCTTACGAGCAGTACTTC. Translated: CSALWGQGADPSYEQYF.

The chain carries TRBV12-2 and TRBJ1-5. TRBV12-2 is reported as a pseudogene. This CDR3 has 15 residues. CDR3 loop: CASRHLFYSNQPQHF. The CDR3 DNA is TGTGCAAGTCGCCATTTATTCTATAGCAATCAGCCCCAGCATTTT.

In this sample, this clone turned up once. The CDR3 loop reads CASRPGLAGEQYF. The CDR3, as DNA: TGTGCCAGCAGACCGGGACTAGCGGGTGAGCAGTACTTC. The V call is TRBV2, the J call TRBJ2-7; 12 bases map to TRBD2. CDR1 is SNHLY and CDR2 is FYNNEI in the germline V gene. The CDR3 is made up of 13 amino acids. Trimming took 6 bases from V and 7 from J; bases not matched to a gene: 4.

This sequence joins TRBV2 and TRBJ2-7, with 12 bases fitting TRBD1. The J segment lost 5 bases and the V segment lost 6 bases, leaving 5 bases of the junction unmatched. Germline lookup yields CDR1 SNHLY and CDR2 FYNNEI. CDR3 length: 14 residues. CDR3 protein: CASSRDRGPDEQYF. As DNA, the CDR3 is TGTGCCAGCAGCCGGGACAGGGGGCCGGACGAGCAGTACTTC.

Only a few counts were recorded for this clone. The chain combines TRBV7-9 with TRBJ1-6; 8 nucleotides align to TRBD1. The CDR3 has 15 residues. CDR1 and CDR2 (germline): SEHNR, FQNEAQ (reference sequence). The V gene end was trimmed by 5 bases and the J gene end by 7 bases; junction bases not matched to a gene: 7. The CDR3 coding sequence is TGTGCCAGCAGCCCGAAGGACAGGGAGAATTCACCCCTCCACTTT. Protein product: CASSPKDRENSPLHF.

This clone was seen a few times. This chain links TRBV28 with TRBJ1-5, with TRBD1 as a possible D gene (6 bases). Per germline, CDR1 MDHEN and CDR2 SYDVKM. The CDR3 length is 14 residues. Trimming left V 8 bases short and J 2 bases short, with 13 bases between. Here the CDR3 reads CASLRGGGNQPQHF. The DNA of the CDR3 is TGTGCCAGCTTAAGGGGGGGTGGCAATCAGCCCCAGCATTTT.

CDR3 sequence reads: CASGSSGSYNEQFF. Written as DNA, the CDR3 is TGTGCCAGCGGGTCTAGCGGGTCCTACAATGAGCAGTTCTTC. The gene calls are TRBV6-6 and TRBJ2-1, with 8 bases matching TRBD2. V lost 8 bases to trimming and J lost 1 base; unmatched junction nucleotides: 4. Per germline, CDR1 MNHNY and CDR2 SVGAGI (reference sequence). The length of the CDR3 is 14 residues.

The V call is TRBV6-5, the J call TRBJ1-2; a weak D match, TRBD1 (6 bases). Trimming shortened V by 5 bases and J by 4 bases, and 11 bases separated the two germline ends. This CDR3 spans 13 amino acids. The V gene's germline CDR1 is MNHEY and CDR2 SVGAGI. This chain's CDR3 is CASSRGDIYGYTF. CDR3 nucleotides: TGTGCCAGCAGTCGGGGGGACATCTATGGCTACACCTTC.

The V call is TRBV7-2, the J call TRBJ2-7, with a tentative D call TRBD2 (7 bases). The CDR3 totals 17 residues. CDR1 is SGHTA, CDR2 FQGNSA, per germline. With 5 bases removed from V and 4 bases from J, the gap between germline ends came to 24 bases. As DNA, the CDR3 is TGTGCCAGCAGCCACATGGGAGGGGGGGGTCGTAGTTACGAGCAGTACTTC. This sequence encodes CASSHMGGGGRSYEQYF.

V gene TRBV29-1 combines with J gene TRBJ2-5; 9 nucleotides match TRBD1. Germline V gene sequence: CDR1 SQVTM, CDR2 ANQGSEA. The CDR3 is 14 amino acids. V trimming: 3 bases; J trimming: 1 base; junction bases outside the gene matches: 3. The CDR3: CSVDTGGLQETQYF. The CDR3 DNA reads TGCAGCGTTGATACAGGGGGCCTCCAAGAGACCCAGTACTTC.